The clone carrying this T cell receptor beta chain was seen more than once but under ten times. Its antigen is not known. This sample was included in a study of CD8 T cells in ankylosing spondylitis. TCRdb fed the 5' RACE reads into MiXCR, producing one record per CDR3 protein. The table has approximately 540,000 distinct CDR3 sequences, about an eighth seen once. Germline CDR1 reads ENHRY; CDR2 reads SYGVKD. The V end lost 5 bases, the J end lost 5 bases, and 12 bases lay between the germline ends. The CDR3 has 13 amino acids. Study-level results: Disease-linked clones proved CD8+ and comparatively uncommon in peripheral blood. Within ankylosing spondylitis blood, a TCR beta motif made up of several highly homologous variants appeared to be characteristic. Matched synovial fluid from ankylosing spondylitis patients was reported to be enriched for disease-linked clones.

The receptor comes from a male donor with ankylosing spondylitis. The chain joins TRBV10-3 to TRBJ2-5; D unresolved. Sequences were obtained from blood, either unsorted or a sorted T cell fraction (not recorded which). The DNA for the CDR3 is TGTGCCATCAGTAATGCCCAATGGGAGACCCAGTACTTC. It is translated as CAISNAQWETQYF.